This T cell receptor beta chain was retrieved from a study of T cell changes during pregnancy in multiple sclerosis. Only in-frame clones appear in the TCRdb table, and some are missing; sequencing was by immunoSEQ multiplex PCR. The repertoire holds 51,000 or so clones, 93% seen once, with 1.5% to 2% in the top ten. Trimming shortened V by 0 bases and J by 1 base, and 9 bases separated the two germline ends. From germline, CDR1 is GTSNPN and CDR2 SVGIG (reference sequence). The CDR3 consists of 14 residues. V gene TRBV30 combines with J gene TRBJ2-5; no definite D call. This clonotype was obtained from a female donor with multiple sclerosis, enrolled in a pregnancy study. The specimen was peripheral blood, collected in the second trimester of pregnancy. The CDR3 is CAWSVSQFQETQYF. DNA of the CDR3: TGTGCCTGGAGTGTATCACAGTTCCAAGAGACCCAGTACTTC. Using reference TRBV30 and TRBJ2-5 for the parts outside the CDR3, the full variable domain is SQTIHQWPATLVQPVGSPLSLECTVEGTSNPNLYWYRQAAGRGLQLLFYSVGIGQISSEVPQNLSASRPQDRQFILSSKKLLLSDSGFYLCAWSVSQFQETQYFGPGTRLLVL.